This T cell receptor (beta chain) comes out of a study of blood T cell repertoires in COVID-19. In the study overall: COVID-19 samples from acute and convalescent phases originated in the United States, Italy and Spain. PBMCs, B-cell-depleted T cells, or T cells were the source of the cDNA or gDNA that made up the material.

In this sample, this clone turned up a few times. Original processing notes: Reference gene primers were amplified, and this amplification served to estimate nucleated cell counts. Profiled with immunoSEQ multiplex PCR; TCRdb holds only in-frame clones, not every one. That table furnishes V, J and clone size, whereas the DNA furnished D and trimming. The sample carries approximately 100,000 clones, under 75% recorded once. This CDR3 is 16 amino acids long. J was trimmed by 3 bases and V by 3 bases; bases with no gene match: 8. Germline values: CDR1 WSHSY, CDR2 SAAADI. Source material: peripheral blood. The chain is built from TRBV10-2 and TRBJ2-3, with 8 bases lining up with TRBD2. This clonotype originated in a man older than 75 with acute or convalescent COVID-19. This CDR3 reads CASSDPLAAITDTQYF. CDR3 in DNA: TGCGCCAGCAGTGACCCACTAGCGGCCATTACAGATACGCAGTATTTT.